The subject of this entry is one T cell receptor (beta chain). The sample originates from a study of CD8 T cells in Susac syndrome. Random hexamers were used to reverse transcribe roughly 0.45 to 1 ug of RNA. Across 54 Vbeta and 13 Jbeta, immunoSEQ multiplex PCR amplified TCR beta CDR3. TCRdb used MiXCR to reprocess the immunoSEQ multiplex PCR reads, holding one entry per CDR3 protein. The sample has just over 80,000 distinct CDR3 sequences, around 94% seen once. FACS was used to enrich TEMRA cells, whereas the CD8+ and CD4+ T cells were obtained by negative isolation. Trimming stripped 10 bases from V and 8 bases from J, with 21 bases between. CDR1 and CDR2 from the germline V gene are SNHLY and FYNNEI. There are 14 residues in the CDR3.

This receptor was identified in a human donor in good health. The specimen sequenced was CD8+ T cells from PBMCs. The V call is TRBV2, the J call TRBJ2-1; D remains ambiguous. This CDR3 reads CAISRPLYPYEQFF. The CDR3 coding sequence is TGTGCCATTAGCCGGCCTCTGTATCCCTATGAGCAGTTCTTC.